These T cell receptor beta chains were read from a single sample in a study of T-cell memory formation after mild COVID-19. TCRdb used MiXCR to reprocess the 5' RACE reads, holding one entry per CDR3 protein. The table lists 190,000 or so distinct CDR3 sequences, 20% to 25% of them singletons. Input material: PBMCs or a T cell subset sorted from them (not recorded which). Receptors originate from an adult woman who had mild COVID-19 (a few samples of this study predate the infection). Cell type and time point are not known. Both conserved end residues are part of each CDR3. The D gene is left open where the match is weak. Clone size is not always given. Where it is, it says once, few, many or a class for expanded clones.

V gene	clone size	D gene	J gene	CDR3 protein	CDR3 DNA
TRBV10-3	.	TRBD2	TRBJ2-1	CAISELGEGHGNEQFF	TGTGCCATCAGTGAGCTGGGGGAGGGCCATGGCAATGAGCAGTTCTTC
TRBV7-9	few	TRBD1	TRBJ2-7	CASSTGANEQYF	TGTGCCAGCAGTACAGGGGCGAACGAGCAGTACTTC
TRBV4-2	.	TRBD1	TRBJ2-7	CASSQAQDRAYEQYF	TGTGCCAGCAGCCAAGCCCAGGACAGGGCCTACGAGCAGTACTTC
TRBV18	.	TRBD1	TRBJ1-2	CASAPEGTVGRTNYGYTF	TGTGCCAGCGCCCCCGAGGGGACAGTAGGGAGGACTAACTATGGCTACACCTTC
TRBV3-1	few	.	TRBJ2-3	CASSQDPGEDTQYF	TGTGCCAGCAGCCAAGACCCTGGAGAGGATACGCAGTATTTT
TRBV24-1	few	.	TRBJ2-1	CATSDPGGVAGNEQFF	TGTGCCACCAGTGACCCTGGTGGGGTAGCAGGAAATGAGCAGTTCTTC
TRBV5-1	few	TRBD1	TRBJ1-1	CASSLGQGPSPTEAFF	TGCGCCAGCAGCTTGGGACAGGGCCCGAGTCCCACTGAAGCTTTCTTT
TRBV24-1	few	.	TRBJ2-1	CATSRRAEQFF	TGTGCCACCAGTCGCAGGGCTGAGCAGTTCTTC
TRBV20-1	.	.	TRBJ2-7	CSANPNLRPAIYEQYF	TGCAGTGCCAACCCAAACCTCCGTCCAGCCATCTACGAGCAGTACTTC
TRBV7-9	.	.	TRBJ1-6	CASSLVGWDSPLHF	TGTGCCAGCAGCTTAGTGGGCTGGGATTCACCCCTCCACTTT
TRBV5-8	.	.	TRBJ2-5	CASSLGRAGQETQYF	TGTGCCAGCAGCCTGGGAAGGGCAGGCCAAGAGACCCAGTACTTC
TRBV4-2	once	TRBD1	TRBJ2-1	CASSQDPAGGIADEQFF	TGTGCCAGCAGCCAAGATCCCGCAGGGGGCATTGCGGATGAGCAGTTCTTC
TRBV7-9	.	.	TRBJ2-1	CASSLAMRDLRPDEQFF	TGTGCCAGCAGCTTAGCGATGAGGGACCTCCGACCGGATGAGCAGTTCTTC
TRBV2	.	.	TRBJ2-5	CASSEALSGQETQYF	TGTGCCAGCAGTGAGGCCCTTTCCGGGCAAGAGACCCAGTACTTC
TRBV6-5	few	TRBD1	TRBJ1-2	CASSYSIQGGLGYTF	TGTGCCAGCAGTTACTCGATACAGGGGGGCCTTGGCTACACCTTC
TRBV10-3	many	.	TRBJ2-7	CAISEEANEQYF	TGTGCCATCAGTGAGGAGGCCAACGAGCAGTACTTC
TRBV23-1	.	.	TRBJ1-6	CASRHAFTSSYNSPLHF	TGCGCCAGCAGGCACGCATTTACTAGCTCCTATAATTCACCCCTCCACTTT
TRBV29-1	few	.	TRBJ2-3	CSVEAGLLTDTQYF	TGCAGCGTTGAAGCAGGACTTCTCACAGATACGCAGTATTTT
TRBV10-3	.	TRBD2	TRBJ2-7	CAISALPTSGYEQYF	TGTGCCATCAGTGCGCTCCCGACTAGCGGCTACGAGCAGTACTTC
TRBV7-9	.	.	TRBJ2-3	CASSFDPGSDTQYF	TGTGCCAGCAGCTTTGACCCCGGGTCAGATACGCAGTATTTT
TRBV7-9	.	.	TRBJ1-1	CASSLVSGEVTEAFF	TGTGCCAGCAGCTTAGTGTCAGGGGAAGTCACTGAAGCTTTCTTT
TRBV5-6	.	.	TRBJ1-4	CASSFGGGNEKLFF	TGTGCCAGCAGCTTTGGAGGTGGGAATGAAAAACTGTTTTTT
TRBV4-2	.	.	TRBJ2-3	CASSQDEDTDTQYF	TGTGCCAGCAGCCAAGACGAGGACACAGATACGCAGTATTTT
TRBV6-4	.	TRBD2	TRBJ2-7	CASSDRAGGSYEQYF	TGTGCCAGCAGTGACAGGGCGGGAGGGTCCTACGAGCAGTACTTC
TRBV3-1	few	TRBD2	TRBJ2-7	CASSPGTSAYEQYF	TGTGCCAGCAGTCCCGGGACTAGCGCCTACGAGCAGTACTTC
TRBV5-4	few	TRBD2	TRBJ2-7	CASSWLAGGHEQYF	TGTGCCAGCAGCTGGCTAGCGGGAGGGCACGAGCAGTACTTC
TRBV28	many	.	TRBJ2-7	CASSLPSLRARDYEQYF	TGTGCCAGCAGTTTACCCTCGTTAAGGGCGAGGGACTACGAGCAGTACTTC
TRBV9	few	TRBD1	TRBJ1-2	CASSGTGGAYGYTF	TGTGCCAGCAGCGGGACAGGGGGCGCCTATGGCTACACCTTC
TRBV15	.	.	TRBJ1-3	CATSREHNSGNTIYF	TGTGCCACCAGCAGAGAACATAACTCTGGAAACACCATATATTTT
TRBV11-3	few	TRBD2	TRBJ2-1	CASSYSPGEAGVPESNEQFF	TGTGCCAGCAGCTACTCCCCGGGGGAAGCGGGAGTACCGGAATCCAATGAGCAGTTCTTC
TRBV6-1	.	TRBD1	TRBJ2-7	CASSEGTGGVDEQYF	TGTGCCAGCAGTGAAGGGACAGGGGGTGTGGACGAGCAGTACTTC
TRBV7-9	.	TRBD1	TRBJ2-7	CASSSKRDSSYEQYF	TGTGCCAGCAGCTCGAAGAGGGACAGCTCCTACGAGCAGTACTTC
TRBV29-1	few	TRBD1	TRBJ2-7	CSVEAGQSYEQYF	TGCAGCGTTGAAGCGGGACAGAGCTACGAGCAGTACTTC
TRBV27	few	TRBD1	TRBJ2-7	CASREDRGSPYEQYF	TGTGCCAGCAGAGAAGACAGGGGGTCCCCCTACGAGCAGTACTTC
TRBV12-3/TRBV12-4	few	.	TRBJ2-1	CASSSIGFNEQFF	TGTGCCAGCAGTTCCATTGGGTTCAATGAGCAGTTCTTC
TRBV11-3	.	.	TRBJ1-1	CASLAGALTGDTEAFF	TGTGCCAGCCTGGCTGGGGCCCTCACCGGGGACACTGAAGCTTTCTTT
TRBV24-1	.	.	TRBJ2-2	CATSASWDITGELFF	TGTGCCACCAGTGCCTCCTGGGATATCACCGGGGAGCTGTTTTTT
TRBV28	.	.	TRBJ2-5	CASNPRRVYQETQYF	TGTGCCAGCAACCCGAGAAGGGTGTACCAAGAGACCCAGTACTTC
TRBV12-3/TRBV12-4	.	.	TRBJ2-3	CASSLDADTQYF	TGTGCCAGCAGTTTAGACGCAGATACGCAGTATTTT
TRBV2	.	.	TRBJ2-1	CASRGDLYNEQFF	TGTGCCAGCAGGGGGGACCTTTACAATGAGCAGTTCTTC
TRBV9	few	.	TRBJ1-5	CASSDGPLNQPQHF	TGTGCCAGCAGCGACGGACCGCTAAATCAGCCCCAGCATTTT
TRBV7-6	many	.	TRBJ2-7	CASSLGLGVEAYEQYF	TGTGCCAGCAGCTTAGGACTGGGGGTCGAAGCCTACGAGCAGTACTTC
TRBV11-2	few	.	TRBJ2-2	CASSLGGTNTGELFF	TGTGCCAGCAGCTTAGGGGGGACGAACACCGGGGAGCTGTTTTTT
TRBV13	.	.	TRBJ2-5	CASSPGQGEETQYF	TGTGCCAGCAGCCCTGGCCAGGGAGAAGAGACCCAGTACTTC
TRBV29-1	.	.	TRBJ1-1	CSVHWEGRKYTEAFF	TGCAGCGTTCACTGGGAAGGTAGGAAGTACACTGAAGCTTTCTTT
TRBV7-9	.	.	TRBJ1-2	CASIPPVGPRGYTF	TGTGCCAGCATCCCCCCGGTGGGCCCCCGTGGCTACACCTTC